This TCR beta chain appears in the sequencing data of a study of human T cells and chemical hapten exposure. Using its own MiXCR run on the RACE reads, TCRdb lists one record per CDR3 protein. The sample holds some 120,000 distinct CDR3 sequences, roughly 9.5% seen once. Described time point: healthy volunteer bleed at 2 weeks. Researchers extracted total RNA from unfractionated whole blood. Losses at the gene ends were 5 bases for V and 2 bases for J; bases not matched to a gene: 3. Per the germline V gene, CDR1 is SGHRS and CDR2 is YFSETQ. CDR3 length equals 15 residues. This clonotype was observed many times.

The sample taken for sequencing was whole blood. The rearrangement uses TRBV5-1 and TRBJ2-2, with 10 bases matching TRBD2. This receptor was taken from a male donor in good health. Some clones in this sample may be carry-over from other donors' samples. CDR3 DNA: TGCGCCAGCAGAGCGGGAGGGCCTAACACCGGGGAGCTGTTTTTT. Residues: CASRAGGPNTGELFF.